This passage covers 32 T cell receptor beta chains from one sample sequenced in a study of blood T cells in healthy people across ages. PCR was performed a second time for 7 to 11 cycles using a sample-barcoded 5' primer and a J-beta primer mix. TCRdb used MiXCR to reprocess the 5' RACE reads, holding one entry per CDR3 protein. The sample contains around 800,000 distinct CDR3 sequences, around 50% of which appear only once. Sequencing was carried out using blood. The receptor source for this set is an elderly man in good health.

This clonotype has a handful of counts. Germline and junction disagree at one end, which may indicate a read error. The rearrangement uses TRBV27 and TRBJ2-7, with D possibly matching TRBD1 (5 bases). CDR3 length equals 12 residues. The V gene's germline CDR1 is MNHEY and CDR2 SMNVEV (reference sequence). The CDR3 nucleotides read TGTGCCTGCAGTTCGCAGGGCTACGAGCAGTACTTC. Translating it yields CACSSQGYEQYF.

CDR3 coding DNA: TGTGCCAGCAGCCCATCGACAGGGGGTGTTGGTGCAGATACGCAGTATTTT. Its protein is CASSPSTGGVGADTQYF. The chain is built from TRBV12-3 or TRBV12-4 and TRBJ2-3; 9 bases match TRBD1. This CDR3 spans 17 amino acids. V was pared by 6 bases and J by 4 bases, with 14 bases of the junction left unmatched.

A note on this clonotype: This may be a read error, as it is one base from a much larger clone. For the CDR3, the DNA is TGTGCCAACAGTGGACTCATCGGCCATCTGTTCTTC. It yields the protein CANSGLIGHLFF. The V gene is TRBV28, the J gene TRBJ2-1; a weak D match, TRBD2 (5 bases). This CDR3 is 12 amino acids long. Germline V gene lookup returns CDR1 MDHEN and CDR2 SYDVKM.

This chain joins TRBV7-8 and TRBJ2-5; TRBD2 agrees at 9 bases. This CDR3 has 14 residues. Per the germline V gene, CDR1 is SGHVS and CDR2 is FQNEAQ. The ends lost 4 bases at V and 4 bases at J; junction bases unmatched: 4. The CDR3 spells CASSSPAGGETQYF. CDR3 DNA sequence: TGTGCCAGCAGCTCACCAGCGGGGGGAGAGACCCAGTACTTC.

The chain employs TRBV5-5 and TRBJ2-5; D is ambiguous. The CDR3 is made up of 15 amino acids. CDR1 and CDR2 from the germline V gene are SGHKS and YYEKEE (reference sequence). The V gene lost 4 bases and the J gene lost 0 bases, with 13 bases spanning the gap. The DNA of the CDR3 is TGTGCCAGCAGCCCCAGAGGAGTGTACCAAGAGACCCAGTACTTC. It codes for CASSPRGVYQETQYF. The full variable domain, its missing parts supplied by reference TRBV5-5 and TRBJ2-5, is DAGVTQSPTHLIKTRGQQVTLRCSPISGHKSVSWYQQVLGQGPQFIFQYYEKEERGRGNFPDRFSARQFPNYSSELNVNALLLGDSALYLCASSPRGVYQETQYFGPGTRLLVL.

This rearrangement joins TRBV7-8 to TRBJ2-7; D is uncertain. Per the germline V gene, CDR1 is SGHVS and CDR2 is FQNEAQ. The CDR3 is made up of 16 amino acids. Between the trimmed V and J ends, which lost 0 bases and 0 bases, there was a span of 12 bases. CDR3 sequence reads: CASSLAPDLSSYEQYF. CDR3 in DNA: TGTGCCAGCAGCTTAGCCCCCGACTTGAGCTCCTACGAGCAGTACTTC.

The table lists this clonotype with many counts. This chain joins TRBV25-1 and TRBJ2-4; TRBD1 agrees at 7 bases. V shed 3 bases, J shed 1 base, and the junction held 3 bases outside the gene matches. The CDR3 has 15 amino acids. Per germline, CDR1 MGHDK and CDR2 SYGVNS. The CDR3 loop is CASSDFRGAKNIQYF. In nucleotides, the CDR3 is TGTGCCAGCAGTGACTTCAGGGGGGCCAAAAACATTCAGTACTTC. Supplemented by reference TRBV25-1 and TRBJ2-4, the full variable domain reads EADIYQTPRYLVIGTGKKITLECSQTMGHDKMYWYQQDPGMELHLIHYSYGVNSTEKGDLSSESTVSRIRTEHFPLTLESARPSHTSQYLCASSDFRGAKNIQYFGAGTRLSVL.

The chain uses TRBV7-2 and TRBJ2-6; D call uncertain. CDR3 size: 18 residues. V lost 1 base and J lost 2, with 15 bases in between. The germline V gene has CDR1 SGHTA and CDR2 FQGNSA. The CDR3 DNA follows: TGTGCCAGCAGCTTAGTGACACGCCCGCCCCCTGGGGCCAACGTCCTGACTTTC. Translation gives CASSLVTRPPPGANVLTF.

This sequence joins TRBV25-1 and TRBJ2-5; TRBD2 agrees at 7 bases. The V segment lost 6 bases and the J segment 5 bases; nucleotides outside the gene matches: 6. Looked up from germline, CDR1 is MGHDK and CDR2 is SYGVNS. This CDR3 spans 13 amino acids. For the CDR3, the DNA is TGTGCCAGCAGCAAGCGGGGAAAGGAGACCCAGTACTTC. It yields the protein CASSKRGKETQYF. The whole variable domain, filled in from reference TRBV25-1 and TRBJ2-5, reads EADIYQTPRYLVIGTGKKITLECSQTMGHDKMYWYQQDPGMELHLIHYSYGVNSTEKGDLSSESTVSRIRTEHFPLTLESARPSHTSQYLCASSKRGKETQYFGPGTRLLVL.

The V gene is TRBV3-1, the J gene TRBJ2-3; D gene ambiguous. Germline CDR1 LGHDT, CDR2 YNNKEL (reference sequence). V was trimmed by 4 bases and J by 2 bases, leaving 7 bases between them. This CDR3 contains 13 residues. The CDR3 region is CASSRQYTDTQYF. The CDR3 bases are TGTGCCAGCAGCCGGCAGTACACAGATACGCAGTATTTT.

This rearrangement joins TRBV20-1 to TRBJ1-6, with D uncertain. Trimming took 0 bases from V and 9 from J, leaving 12 bases between them. The germline CDR1 and CDR2 sequences are DFQATT and SNEGSKA (reference sequence). The CDR3 contains 14 residues. CDR3 sequence (DNA): TGCAGTGCTAGAGATCTTGGGTTTTCTTCACCCCTCCACTTT. Translated: CSARDLGFSSPLHF.

This clonotype has a count of ten or more. The J gene is TRBJ2-3, the V gene TRBV29-1, with a weak D call TRBD2 (5 bases). CDR3 length: 11 residues. Germline CDR1 SQVTM, CDR2 ANQGSEA. With 6 bases removed from V and 2 bases from J, the gap between germline ends came to 6 bases. Here the CDR3 DNA reads TGCAGCGTGGGAGACACAGATACGCAGTATTTT. This sequence encodes CSVGDTDTQYF.

V is TRBV3-1 and J is TRBJ2-4; D is ambiguous. V lost 3 bases and J lost 0, with 9 bases in between. Germline CDR1 reads LGHDT; CDR2 reads YNNKEL (reference sequence). The CDR3 has 15 amino acids. CDR3 protein: CASSHGRLAKNIQYF. The CDR3 DNA reads as TGTGCCAGCAGCCATGGTCGGCTAGCCAAAAACATTCAGTACTTC. Using reference TRBV3-1 and TRBJ2-4 for the parts outside the CDR3, the full variable domain is DTAVSQTPKYLVTQMGNDKSIKCEQNLGHDTMYWYKQDSKKFLKIMFSYNNKELIINETVPNRFSPKSPDKAHLNLHINSLELGDSAVYFCASSHGRLAKNIQYFGAGTRLSVL.

This clonotype was seen many times. The chain employs TRBV12-3 or TRBV12-4 and TRBJ2-5; 14 positions agree with TRBD2. The CDR3 spans 18 residues. The V segment lost 5 bases and the J segment 5 bases; nucleotides outside the gene matches: 13. CDR3 protein: CASSKPPGLAGVIETQYF. CDR3 nucleotide sequence: TGTGCCAGCAGTAAACCCCCGGGACTAGCGGGAGTTATCGAGACCCAGTACTTC.

V gene TRBV6-5 combines with J gene TRBJ1-2, with unresolved D. Germline values: CDR1 MNHEY, CDR2 SVGAGI. The CDR3 runs 13 residues. Trimming removed 4 bases at V and 5 bases at J, with 11 bases between. In nucleotides, the CDR3 is TGTGCCAGCAGTTCTACTCATGGATATGGCTACACCTTC. Its protein is CASSSTHGYGYTF.

This chain connects TRBV6-4 to TRBJ2-1; D unresolved. This CDR3 comprises 13 residues. V was cut by 3 bases and J by 6 bases, with 9 bases left in between. The V gene's germline CDR1 is MRHNA and CDR2 SNTAGT. CDR3 loop: CASSEVAGNEQFF. For the CDR3, the DNA is TGTGCCAGCAGTGAGGTAGCCGGCAATGAGCAGTTCTTC.

This clonotype came up a few times. The chain has TRBV7-9 and TRBJ2-7; unclear D gene. CDR3 length: 14 residues. The germline gives CDR1 SEHNR, CDR2 FQNEAQ (reference sequence). The V end was cut by 4 bases, the J end by 3 bases, with 13 bases between. CDR3 DNA: TGTGCCAGCAGCTCTGCCAACAACGACTACGAGCAGTACTTC. The encoded protein is CASSSANNDYEQYF.

The chain's CDR3 is CAWSVLSGGTGELFF. In DNA, the CDR3 is TGTGCCTGGAGTGTACTGTCGGGAGGGACCGGGGAGCTGTTTTTT. The genes are TRBV30 and TRBJ2-2; 8 bases fit TRBD2. Unmatched junction bases numbered 5, after V lost 0 bases and J lost 5 bases. The germline V gene encodes CDR1 GTSNPN and CDR2 SVGIG (reference sequence). The CDR3 consists of 15 residues. Combining the CDR3 with reference TRBV30 and TRBJ2-2 gives the whole variable domain SQTIHQWPATLVQPVGSPLSLECTVEGTSNPNLYWYRQAAGRGLQLLFYSVGIGQISSEVPQNLSASRPQDRQFILSSKKLLLSDSGFYLCAWSVLSGGTGELFFGEGSRLTVL.

A single count supports this clonotype. This chain joins TRBV29-1 and TRBJ1-6, with TRBD1 as a possible D gene (6 bases). This CDR3 has 13 amino acids. The ends were cut back, 7 bases at V and 7 bases at J, with 14 bases in the middle. Germline CDR1 reads SQVTM; CDR2 reads ANQGSEA. CDR3 protein: CSAGDTGNSPLHF. For the CDR3, the DNA is TGCAGCGCTGGGGACACGGGGAATTCACCCCTCCACTTT.

The rearrangement uses TRBV18 and TRBJ1-4; D perhaps matches TRBD1 (5 bases). The V end was cut by 6 bases, the J end by 8 bases, with 16 bases between. Germline CDR1 is KGHSH and CDR2 is LQKENI. This CDR3 spans 14 amino acids. The CDR3 is CASSKTGRNEKLFF. The CDR3 DNA reads TGTGCCAGCTCCAAGACGGGACGAAACGAAAAACTGTTTTTT.

In regard to this clonotype: The junction and the germline gene differ at one end; a read error may be behind it. The chain recombines TRBV29-1 with TRBJ2-1; 10 nucleotides match TRBD2. CDR3 length: 16 residues. The V gene's germline CDR1 is SQVTM and CDR2 ANQGSEA. In DNA, the CDR3 is TGCAGCGTTGTGCCTAGCGGGAGTGGGTCCTACACTGAGCAGTTCTTC. Translating it yields CSVVPSGSGSYTEQFF.

This chain joins TRBV11-2 and TRBJ2-1; 11 bases agree with TRBD2. V lost 4 bases, J lost 6 bases, and 8 bases stayed unmatched. Germline CDR1 reads SGHAT; CDR2 reads FQNNGV. This CDR3 spans 16 amino acids. The CDR3 region is CASSYLSGGVGNEQFF. CDR3 bases: TGTGCCAGCAGCTATCTTAGCGGGGGGGTAGGCAATGAGCAGTTCTTC.

The chain is built from TRBV15 and TRBJ2-5; TRBD1 aligns across 9 bases. The CDR3 spans 15 residues. CDR1 is LNHNV, CDR2 YYDKDF, per germline (reference sequence). Trimming at V came to 0 bases and at J to 2 bases, leaving 1 base not matched to a gene. CDR3 sequence: CATSRDGTGQETQYF. The CDR3 region has the DNA TGTGCCACCAGCAGAGATGGGACAGGGCAAGAGACCCAGTACTTC.

The chain combines TRBV7-8 with TRBJ1-2; no reliable D call. From germline, CDR1 is SGHVS and CDR2 FQNEAQ. This CDR3 has 14 residues. Trimming removed 0 bases from V and 4 bases from J, with 9 bases in between. This chain's CDR3 is CASSLASSGYGYTF. As DNA, the CDR3 is TGTGCCAGCAGCTTAGCTTCTAGTGGCTATGGCTACACCTTC.

CDR3 bases: TGCGCCAGCAGCGTGGGACAGGGCCGTGAAGCTTTCTTT. Residues: CASSVGQGREAFF. This chain connects TRBV5-1 to TRBJ1-1, with TRBD1 identical over 9 bases. V trimming: 4 bases; J trimming: 7 bases; junction bases outside the gene matches: 5. CDR1 SGHRS and CDR2 YFSETQ come from the germline V gene. The CDR3 loop spans 13 amino acids.

With respect to this clonotype: A read error is possible here, since a much larger clone lies one base away. This chain links TRBV20-1 with TRBJ2-7; TRBD2 is a possible D gene (6 bases). V was cut by 6 bases and J by 7 bases, with 22 bases left in between. The CDR3 covers 14 residues. Germline V lookup: CDR1 DFQATT, CDR2 SNEGSKA (reference sequence). The CDR3 DNA follows: TGCAGTGCAATTAAGACGGGAGTTACAAGTGAGCAGTACGTC. It codes for CSAIKTGVTSEQYV.

This clonotype was seen more than once but under ten times. The chain is built from TRBV7-6 and TRBJ2-5, with TRBD2 as a possible D gene (6 bases). The V and J ends lost 4 bases and 4 bases respectively, with 10 bases between them. Per germline, CDR1 SGHVS and CDR2 FNYEAQ. The CDR3 is 13 residues long. CDR3 sequence (DNA): TGTGCCAGCAGCTGGGGGGAGTCAGAGACCCAGTACTTC. This gives the protein CASSWGESETQYF. Filled out from reference TRBV7-6 and TRBJ2-5, the complete variable domain reads GAGVSQSPRYKVTKRGQDVALRCDPISGHVSLYWYRQALGQGPEFLTYFNYEAQQDKSGLPNDRFSAERPEGSISTLTIQRTEQRDSAMYRCASSWGESETQYFGPGTRLLVL.

In DNA form, the CDR3 reads TGTGCCAGCAGTGGCCCCTCTGGGACTAGCGGGAGATACAATGAGCAGTTCTTC. As protein: CASSGPSGTSGRYNEQFF. The rearrangement links TRBV25-1 to TRBJ2-1; 14 bases agree with TRBD2. CDR3 length equals 18 residues. Germline CDR1 reads MGHDK; CDR2 reads SYGVNS. Unmatched junction bases numbered 9, after V lost 4 bases and J lost 4 bases.

V gene TRBV5-1 combines with J gene TRBJ2-2, with 12 bases fitting TRBD1. The J segment lost 6 bases and the V segment lost 4 bases, leaving 7 bases of the junction unmatched. Germline values: CDR1 SGHRS, CDR2 YFSETQ. The CDR3 contains 16 residues. CDR3 residues: CASSSGTGGSAGELFF. For the CDR3, the DNA is TGCGCCAGCAGCAGCGGGACAGGGGGCTCGGCCGGGGAGCTGTTTTTT.

As for this clonotype: The germline gene is not matched at one end of the junction; a read error may be the cause. This chain links TRBV24-1 with TRBJ2-4; the D gene is possibly TRBD2 (5 bases). The DNA end favors TRBJ2-7, so the J call may be wrong. The CDR3 is 15 residues long. CDR1 and CDR2 from the germline V gene are KGHDR and SFDVKD. The CDR3: CATSDSREGTYEQYF. The CDR3 DNA sequence: TGTGCCACCAGCGATTCCCGCGAGGGTACCTACGAGCAGTACTTC.

This clonotype was counted between two and nine times. The chain uses TRBV6-4 and TRBJ2-5, with 9 bases fitting TRBD1. CDR3 size: 16 residues. The germline gives CDR1 MRHNA, CDR2 SNTAGT. V lost 10 bases, J lost 11 bases, and 23 bases stayed unmatched. The CDR3 protein is CANSQRGTGSGNEQYF. In DNA form, the CDR3 reads TGTGCCAACTCCCAGAGAGGGACAGGGTCCGGCAATGAGCAGTACTTC.

J is TRBJ2-5 and V is TRBV20-1, with a weak D call TRBD1 (6 bases). The CDR3 loop spans 13 amino acids. Trimming removed 4 bases from V and 3 bases from J, with 12 bases in between. CDR1 is DFQATT, CDR2 SNEGSKA, per germline (reference sequence). As DNA, the CDR3 is TGCAGTGCTAAAACAGGGTGGGAAGAGACCCAGTACTTC. Protein product: CSAKTGWEETQYF.